The text below deals with one TCR beta chain. Its antigen is undetermined. The cohort excluded patients with autoimmune disease history or systemic immunosuppression. Blood got drawn at baseline, again on cycle 4 day 1, and then on cycle 7 day 1. This entry belongs to a study of OX40 agonist ivuxolimab in advanced cancers. The overall study: Dose-escalation patients were diagnosed with hepatocellular carcinoma, melanoma, renal cell cancer or head and neck cancer.

General study results and limits: Clonal expansion by week 6 occurred in CD4+ and CD8+ blood T cells (at 0.1 to 3.0 mg/kg).

Assay used: immunoSEQ multiplex PCR; TCRdb lists only in-frame clones, some missing. The sample records under 80,000 clones, around nine tenths being singletons. Trimming pared 1 base from V and 5 bases from J, leaving 15 bases between. Germline assignment: CDR1 SGHRS and CDR2 YFSETQ. The length of the CDR3 is 16 residues. This specimen was CD4+ or CD8+ T cells sorted from blood, taken in a trial of the OX40 agonist ivuxolimab. The clonotype comes from an adult with an advanced solid tumor such as melanoma, head and neck, liver or kidney cancer. V and J are TRBV5-1 and TRBJ1-4, with D possibly TRBD1 on 5 matching bases. The CDR3 region has the DNA TGCGCCAGCAGCTTGTCTACGGGGGGAGGGAATGAAAAACTGTTTTTT. This encodes CASSLSTGGGNEKLFF.